A selection of T cell receptor beta chains follows, all from one sample in a study of blood T cells in healthy people across ages. TCRdb recomputed calls from the 5' RACE reads with MiXCR, one row per CDR3 protein. This sample carries roughly 730,000 distinct CDR3 sequences, 56% of them seen once, and the ten largest clones take roughly 24%. The specimen was blood. The receptors stem from a man aged 40-55 years in good health. The CDR3 runs from the conserved cysteine through the conserved F or W. The D gene is left open where the match is weak. Clone size is given for some rows only: seen once, a few or many times, or a class if the clone is expanded.

v_gene	d_gene	abundance	j_gene	CDR3aa	CDR3nt
TRBV9	NA	few	TRBJ1-2	CASSGLSYGYTF	TGTGCCAGCAGCGGTCTATCGTATGGCTACACCTTC
TRBV4-2	TRBD1	few	TRBJ2-4	CASSQDQTGAKNIQYF	TGTGCCAGCAGCCAAGATCAGACAGGGGCCAAAAACATTCAGTACTTC
TRBV7-2	NA	NA	TRBJ2-5	CASSVTGTNREQYF	TGTGCCAGCAGCGTCACCGGGACTAACAGGGAGCAGTACTTC
TRBV4-2	TRBD1	few	TRBJ2-4	CASSSQDRGLGNIQYF	TGTGCCAGCAGCTCCCAGGACAGGGGGCTCGGAAACATTCAGTACTTC
TRBV20-1	NA	few	TRBJ2-7	CSARLGGTDQMYEQYF	TGCAGTGCTAGACTTGGAGGGACAGATCAAATGTACGAGCAGTACTTC
TRBV27	NA	few	TRBJ2-5	CASWTARPPLEQYF	TGTGCCAGCTGGACGGCCAGGCCCCCCTTGGAGCAGTACTTC
TRBV28	NA	NA	TRBJ2-7	CASISGALPEQYF	TGTGCCAGCATCTCTGGGGCCTTACCTGAGCAGTACTTC
TRBV7-8	NA	NA	TRBJ1-2	CASSLASFGELPYGYTF	TGTGCCAGCAGCTTAGCGTCGTTTGGGGAGCTGCCCTATGGCTACACCTTC
TRBV28	TRBD2	NA	TRBJ2-5	CASSQTRGGQETQYF	TGTGCCAGCAGTCAAACCCGGGGGGGCCAAGAGACCCAGTACTTC
TRBV6-2/TRBV6-3	TRBD1	NA	TRBJ1-5	CASSYMTGGGQPQHF	TGTGCCAGCAGTTACATGACAGGGGGCGGCCAGCCCCAGCATTTT
TRBV29-1	NA	NA	TRBJ2-7	CSVELGLGQYF	TGCAGCGTTGAACTGGGGCTTGGGCAGTACTTC
TRBV15	TRBD1	NA	TRBJ1-2	CATSRDGTAGGYTF	TGTGCCACCAGCAGAGATGGGACAGCGGGAGGCTACACCTTC
TRBV11-3	NA	NA	TRBJ2-5	CASSLRAGGPEETQYF	TGTGCCAGCAGCTTAAGGGCCGGCGGACCGGAGGAGACCCAGTACTTC